Detailed here is one T cell receptor (beta chain). Its antigen is undetermined. This record comes from a study of T cells in Graves' hyperthyroidism and ophthalmopathy. Broader study findings: Progression to ophthalmopathy was predicted a median of 6.5 months early. Most thyroid clonotypes that were expanded above 0.001 also turned up in blood.

J lost 0 bases, V lost 7 bases, and 7 bases had no gene match. CDR3 length equals 14 residues. The germline CDR1 and CDR2 sequences are SQVTM and ANQGSEA. TCR beta CDR3 region amplification was performed from RNA transcripts. Carried out on the TCR CDR3, a first-round RT-PCR used the HTBI primer set. TCRdb re-derived calls from the multiplex PCR reads in MiXCR, one entry per CDR3 protein. This table holds 490,000 or so distinct CDR3 sequences, 46% found once. Lactation, pregnancy, other autoimmune disease or uncontrolled infection led to exclusion of patients. The clonotype was recovered from an adult woman with Graves' disease, either hyperthyroidism or ophthalmopathy (not recorded which). Sequencing was performed on peripheral blood or thyroid tissue (not recorded which). The chain recombines TRBV29-1 with TRBJ2-7; 9 positions agree with TRBD2. CDR3 in DNA: TGCAGCGCCGGGGGGGGACTAGCCTCCTACGAGCAGTACTTC. Its translation: CSAGGGLASYEQYF.